These 5 T cell receptor beta chains came from one sample sequenced in a study of shared clonotypes between healthy human individuals. Measured with immunoSEQ multiplex PCR; TCRdb has only the in-frame clones, and not every one. The data hold about 510,000 clones, with about 96% observed a single time. The sample was naive CD4+ T cells sorted from blood. Subset denoted: CD45RA+ positively selected. The origin of the receptors is a woman aged 30 to 39 in good health.

CDR3 coding DNA: TGTGCCAGCAGTGGAACAGGGCTCGGCTACACCTTC. This sequence encodes CASSGTGLGYTF. The V and J genes are TRBV25-1 and TRBJ1-2; possibly TRBD1 for D (6 bases). V was clipped by 4 bases and J by 8 bases, with 11 bases between them. The CDR3 extends over 12 amino acids. CDR1 is MGHDK and CDR2 is SYGVNS in the germline V gene.

This clone was recorded a few times. This chain joins TRBV6-1 and TRBJ1-5; D is possibly TRBD1 (6 bases). Germline assignment: CDR1 MNHNS and CDR2 SASEGT. The CDR3 length is 13 residues. Trimming took 11 bases from V and 5 from J, leaving 16 bases between them. The CDR3 loop is CAGALDRYQPQHF. CDR3 sequence (DNA): TGTGCCGGCGCACTTGACAGGTATCAGCCCCAGCATTTT.

Note on this clone: This sample includes further DNA sequences coding for the same CDR3. The chain couples TRBV5-1 to TRBJ2-2; D is unresolved. V dropped 0 bases and J dropped 3 bases, with 3 bases sitting between them. The CDR3 covers 13 residues. The germline gives CDR1 SGHRS, CDR2 YFSETQ. The CDR3 here is CASSLADTGELFF. CDR3 nucleotide sequence: TGCGCCAGCAGCTTGGCTGACACCGGGGAGCTGTTTTTT.

In this sample, this clone turned up once. CDR3 residues: CASSADVRTSGKTGELFF. The CDR3 region has the DNA TGTGCCAGCAGCGCAGACGTCAGGACTAGCGGGAAAACCGGGGAGCTGTTTTTT. The chain is built from TRBV9 and TRBJ2-2; 12 positions agree with TRBD2. Germline CDR1 reads SGDLS; CDR2 reads YYNGEE. The CDR3 spans 18 residues. The V gene end was trimmed by 3 bases and the J gene end by 5 bases; junction bases not matched to a gene: 11.

The chain recombines TRBV9 with TRBJ1-3, with D unclear. The CDR3 is 14 amino acids. Germline loops: CDR1 SGDLS, CDR2 YYNGEE. Between the trimmed V and J ends, which lost 1 base and 8 bases, there was a span of 13 bases. The CDR3 loop is CASSVTAAPDTIYF. As DNA, the CDR3 is TGTGCCAGCAGCGTAACCGCTGCTCCGGACACCATATATTTT.